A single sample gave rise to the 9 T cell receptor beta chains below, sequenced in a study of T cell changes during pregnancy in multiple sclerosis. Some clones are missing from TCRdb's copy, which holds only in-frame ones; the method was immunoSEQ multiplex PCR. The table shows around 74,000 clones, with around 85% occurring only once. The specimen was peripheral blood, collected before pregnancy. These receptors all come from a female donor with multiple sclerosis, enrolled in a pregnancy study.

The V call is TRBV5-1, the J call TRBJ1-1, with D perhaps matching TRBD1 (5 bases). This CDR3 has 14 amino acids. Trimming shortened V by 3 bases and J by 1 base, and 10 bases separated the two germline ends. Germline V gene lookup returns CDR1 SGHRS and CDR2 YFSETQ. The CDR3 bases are TGCGCCAGCAGCTCTTTCGGGGGGAACACTGAAGCTTTCTTT. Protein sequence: CASSSFGGNTEAFF.

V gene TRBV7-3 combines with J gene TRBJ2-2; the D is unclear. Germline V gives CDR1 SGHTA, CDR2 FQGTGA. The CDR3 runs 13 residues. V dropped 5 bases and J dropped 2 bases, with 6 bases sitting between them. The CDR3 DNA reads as TGTGCCAGCAGCCTACTTAACACCGGGGAGCTGTTTTTT. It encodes CASSLLNTGELFF.

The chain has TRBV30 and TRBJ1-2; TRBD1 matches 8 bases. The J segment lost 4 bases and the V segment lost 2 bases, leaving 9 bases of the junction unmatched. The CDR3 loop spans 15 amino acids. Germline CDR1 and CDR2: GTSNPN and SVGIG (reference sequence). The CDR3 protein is CAWSFQGARSYGYTF. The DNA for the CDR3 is TGTGCCTGGAGTTTCCAGGGGGCGAGGAGCTATGGCTACACCTTC. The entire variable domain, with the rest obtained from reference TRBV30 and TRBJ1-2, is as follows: SQTIHQWPATLVQPVGSPLSLECTVEGTSNPNLYWYRQAAGRGLQLLFYSVGIGQISSEVPQNLSASRPQDRQFILSSKKLLLSDSGFYLCAWSFQGARSYGYTFGSGTRLTVV.

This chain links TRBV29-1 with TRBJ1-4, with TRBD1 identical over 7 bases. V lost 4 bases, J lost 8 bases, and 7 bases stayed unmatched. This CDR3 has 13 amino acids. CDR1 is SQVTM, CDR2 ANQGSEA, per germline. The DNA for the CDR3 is TGCAGCGTTGCCGGGACAGAGGGAGAAAAACTGTTTTTT. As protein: CSVAGTEGEKLFF. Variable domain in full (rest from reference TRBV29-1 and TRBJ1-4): SAVISQKPSRDICQRGTSLTIQCQVDSQVTMMFWYRQQPGQSLTLIATANQGSEATYESGFVIDKFPISRPNLTFSTLTVSNMSPEDSSIYLCSVAGTEGEKLFFGSGTQLSVL.

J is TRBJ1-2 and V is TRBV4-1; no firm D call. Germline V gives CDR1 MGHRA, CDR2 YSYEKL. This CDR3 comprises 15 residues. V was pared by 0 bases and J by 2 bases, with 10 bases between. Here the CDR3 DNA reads TGCGCCAGCAGCCAAGAAGGGTTAGCGAACTATGGCTACACCTTC. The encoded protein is CASSQEGLANYGYTF.

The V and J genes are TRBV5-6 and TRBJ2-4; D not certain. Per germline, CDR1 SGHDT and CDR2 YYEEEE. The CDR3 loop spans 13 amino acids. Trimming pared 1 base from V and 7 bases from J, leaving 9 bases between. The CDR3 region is CASSLWARNIQYF. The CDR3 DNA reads TGTGCCAGCAGCTTGTGGGCCCGGAACATTCAGTACTTC.

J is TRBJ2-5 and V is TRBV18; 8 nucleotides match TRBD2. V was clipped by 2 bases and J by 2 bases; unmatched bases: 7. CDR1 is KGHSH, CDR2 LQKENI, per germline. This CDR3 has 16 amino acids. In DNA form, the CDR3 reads TGTGCCAGCTCACCAATGGCGGGAGGAGTTCAAGAGACCCAGTACTTC. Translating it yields CASSPMAGGVQETQYF.

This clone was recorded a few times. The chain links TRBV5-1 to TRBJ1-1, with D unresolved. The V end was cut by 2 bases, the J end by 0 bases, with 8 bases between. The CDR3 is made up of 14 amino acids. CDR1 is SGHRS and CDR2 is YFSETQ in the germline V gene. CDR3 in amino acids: CASSLRSMNTEAFF. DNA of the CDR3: TGCGCCAGCAGCTTAAGGAGCATGAACACTGAAGCTTTCTTT.

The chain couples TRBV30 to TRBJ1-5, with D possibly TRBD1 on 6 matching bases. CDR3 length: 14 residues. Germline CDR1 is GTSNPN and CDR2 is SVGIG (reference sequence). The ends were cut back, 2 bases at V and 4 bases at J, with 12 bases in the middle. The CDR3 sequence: CAWSSLQGNQPQHF. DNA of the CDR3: TGTGCCTGGAGTAGTCTACAGGGTAATCAGCCCCAGCATTTT.